The clone carrying this TCR beta chain was found many times. The antigen is undetermined. TCRdb called the reads again in MiXCR, with one record for every CDR3 protein. The table records 250,000 or so distinct CDR3 sequences, around 8.7% of them present only once. This entry comes from a study of T cell repertoires in cytomegalovirus infection. Overall study context: An indication of both CMV infection and matching HLA type came from public TCR beta signatures. Regarding the study as a whole: Cumulative frequency (of public TCR beta family members) identified carriers of CMV plus the relevant HLA.

Germline-derived CDR1 and CDR2 are SGHTA and FQGNSA. This CDR3 has 14 residues. V was trimmed by 3 bases and J by 5 bases, leaving 13 bases between them. Sequenced: PBMCs. This rearrangement joins TRBV7-2 to TRBJ1-1, with D perhaps matching TRBD1 (6 bases). The receptor was isolated from a human donor in good health (CMV status not recorded). Some clones in this sample may be carry-over from other donors' samples. The CDR3 spells CASSFGQRDTEAFF. CDR3 DNA sequence: TGTGCCAGCAGCTTCGGACAGCGGGATACTGAAGCTTTCTTT.